This T cell receptor beta chain originates from a study of shared T cell receptors in the human thymus. Here immunoSEQ multiplex PCR was the method, and the copy in TCRdb shows in-frame clones only, minus some. The sample records about 380,000 clones, roughly 94% being singletons. The sequence came from a human donor. Input material: thymocytes.

CDR3 coding DNA: TGTGCCAGCAGCGTAGTAACAGCGGGAAGACACGAGCAGTACTTC. Protein sequence: CASSVVTAGRHEQYF. The chain recombines TRBV9 with TRBJ2-7, with 7 bases that match TRBD2. The germline V gene encodes CDR1 SGDLS and CDR2 YYNGEE. V lost 0 bases, J lost 5 bases, and 8 bases stayed unmatched. CDR3 length: 15 amino acids.